The 9 T cell receptor beta chains below were found in one sample sequenced in a study of T cell responses to AZD1222 COVID-19 vaccine. Sequencing used immunoSEQ multiplex PCR; TCRdb keeps in-frame clones, though not all of them. The sample has 190,000 or so clones; approximately 90% are singletons. This material consisted of peripheral blood, taken 28 days after the second AZD1222 dose. The receptor set was obtained from an adult who received the AZD1222 COVID-19 vaccine.

In DNA form, the CDR3 reads TGTGCCTGGAGTCTCACAAGGACGGGAGTCGATGAAAAACTGTTTTTT. Amino acids: CAWSLTRTGVDEKLFF. J is TRBJ1-4 and V is TRBV30, with no clear D. V gave up 2 bases and J gave up 6 bases, with 19 bases separating them. This CDR3 comprises 16 residues. The germline V gene encodes CDR1 GTSNPN and CDR2 SVGIG (reference sequence).

The V and J genes are TRBV19 and TRBJ1-5; D call uncertain. Germline V CDR1 and CDR2: LNHDA, SQIVND (reference sequence). The CDR3 length is 14 residues. With 6 bases removed from V and 2 bases from J, the gap between germline ends came to 11 bases. The CDR3 spells CASSSPGGNQPQHF. The CDR3 DNA follows: TGTGCCAGTAGCTCCCCCGGTGGCAATCAGCCCCAGCATTTT.

CDR3 in amino acids: CASSQDAQGWETQYF. The CDR3 DNA follows: TGCGCCAGCAGCCAAGACGCTCAGGGTTGGGAGACCCAGTACTTC. This sequence joins TRBV4-1 and TRBJ2-5; D is perhaps TRBD1 (5 bases). CDR1 is MGHRA, CDR2 YSYEKL, per germline. Trimming shortened V by 0 bases and J by 5 bases, and 13 bases separated the two germline ends. CDR3 length: 15 residues.

The rearrangement links TRBV7-2 to TRBJ2-3, with TRBD2 as a possible D gene (6 bases). The germline V and J ends were trimmed by 4 bases and 2 bases, with 10 bases remaining between them. The germline gives CDR1 SGHTA, CDR2 FQGNSA. The CDR3 sequence is 14 residues long. The CDR3 DNA reads as TGTGCCAGCAGCTCCCGGGACTTCACAGATACGCAGTATTTT. Its translation is CASSSRDFTDTQYF.

With regard to this clone: The junction departs from the called germline gene at one end, perhaps through a read error. This chain uses TRBV7-7 with TRBJ2-5; maybe TRBD2 (6 bases). Germline values: CDR1 SSHAT, CDR2 FNYEAQ (reference sequence). The CDR3 spans 16 residues. CDR3 residues: CASSLVGGEIQETQYF. The CDR3 region has the DNA TGTGCTAGCAGCTTAGTCGGAGGGGAAATCCAAGAGACCCAGTACTTC. Looking up the rest from reference TRBV7-7 and TRBJ2-5 gives the full variable domain: GAGVSQSPRYKVTKRGQDVTLRCDPISSHATLYWYQQALGQGPEFLTYFNYEAQPDKSGLPSDRFSAERPEGSISTLTIQRTEQRDSAMYRCASSLVGGEIQETQYFGPGTRLLVL.

The CDR3 region is CASTTGTQETQYF. CDR3 in DNA: TGTGCCAGCACCACGGGGACGCAAGAGACCCAGTACTTC. V gene TRBV6-5 combines with J gene TRBJ2-5; D possibly uses TRBD1 or TRBD2 (5 bases each). Germline CDR1 MNHEY, CDR2 SVGAGI. The CDR3 totals 13 residues. V dropped 7 bases and J dropped 2 bases, with 11 bases sitting between them.

The V gene is TRBV28, the J gene TRBJ2-1; 8 bases line up with TRBD2. CDR3 size: 15 residues. Unmatched junction bases numbered 8, after V lost 2 bases and J lost 8 bases. Per the germline V gene, CDR1 is MDHEN and CDR2 is SYDVKM. CDR3 protein: CASSLGREVSYEQFF. The CDR3 DNA reads as TGTGCCAGCAGTTTAGGGCGGGAGGTTAGCTATGAGCAGTTCTTC.

This clone showed up just once. V is TRBV4-1 and J is TRBJ1-1, with D hard to call. The ends were cut back, 7 bases at V and 10 bases at J, with 19 bases in the middle. This CDR3 is 13 amino acids long. From germline, CDR1 is MGHRA and CDR2 YSYEKL. CDR3 sequence reads: CASKLVGEGRAFF. The CDR3 DNA is TGCGCCAGCAAACTGGTTGGGGAAGGGAGAGCTTTCTTT.

This chain joins TRBV7-9 and TRBJ2-1; D perhaps matches TRBD1 (5 bases). V dropped 1 base and J dropped 11 bases, with 18 bases sitting between them. The CDR3 has 15 amino acids. Germline V gene sequence: CDR1 SEHNR, CDR2 FQNEAQ (reference sequence). In nucleotides, the CDR3 is TGTGCCAGCAGCTTAGGTCAGGGCCCCTACAGAAAGCAGTTCTTC. Its translation is CASSLGQGPYRKQFF.